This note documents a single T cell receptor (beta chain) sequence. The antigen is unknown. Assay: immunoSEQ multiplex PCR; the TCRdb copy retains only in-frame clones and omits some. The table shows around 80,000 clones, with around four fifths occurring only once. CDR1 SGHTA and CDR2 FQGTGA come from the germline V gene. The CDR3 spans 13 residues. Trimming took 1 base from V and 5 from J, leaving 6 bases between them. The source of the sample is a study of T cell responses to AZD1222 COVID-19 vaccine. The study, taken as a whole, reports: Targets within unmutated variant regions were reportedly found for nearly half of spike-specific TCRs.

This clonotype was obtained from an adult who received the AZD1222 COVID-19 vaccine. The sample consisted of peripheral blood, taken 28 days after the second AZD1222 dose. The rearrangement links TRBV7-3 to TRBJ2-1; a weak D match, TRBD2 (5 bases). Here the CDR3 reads CASSLRLNNEQFF. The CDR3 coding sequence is TGTGCCAGCAGCTTAAGACTAAACAATGAGCAGTTCTTC.